One sample yielded the 10 T cell receptor beta chains listed below, sequenced in a study of T cells after yellow fever vaccination. Using its own MiXCR run on the 5' RACE reads, TCRdb lists one record per CDR3 protein. The table shows about 340,000 distinct CDR3 sequences, with 3% to 4.5% occurring only once. The specimen was PBMCs, collected 5 days after the yellow fever booster vaccination. The receptors originated from a man between 18 and 29 years old who received the YFV17D yellow fever vaccine.

This clonotype appeared many times. In nucleotides, the CDR3 is TGCGCCAGCAGCTTGGCTCCGGGACAGGTTAATTCACCCCTCCACTTT. The encoded protein is CASSLAPGQVNSPLHF. The V gene is TRBV5-1, the J gene TRBJ1-6, with 8 bases aligning to TRBD1. Germline V gives CDR1 SGHRS, CDR2 YFSETQ. This CDR3 region has 16 residues. The junction had 5 bases not matched to a gene; V was cut back by 0 bases and J by 6 bases.

This chain uses TRBV27 with TRBJ2-7; 14 positions match TRBD2. CDR1 and CDR2 from the germline V gene are MNHEY and SMNVEV (reference sequence). V lost 6 bases, J lost 1 base, and 2 bases stayed unmatched. The CDR3 is 15 amino acids. The CDR3 nucleotides read TGTGCCAGCAGATGGACTAGCGGGGGGTCCTACGAGCAGTACTTC. The encoded protein is CASRWTSGGSYEQYF.

The table lists this clonotype with many counts. This chain connects TRBV24-1 to TRBJ2-1; possibly TRBD2 for D (6 bases). Deletions cut 5 bases from V and 0 bases from J, with 13 bases between. Germline values: CDR1 KGHDR, CDR2 SFDVKD. This CDR3 has 16 residues. The CDR3 nucleotides are TGTGCCACCAGTGGGGGCGTCGGGAGCTCCTACAATGAGCAGTTCTTC. It is translated as CATSGGVGSSYNEQFF.

The chain uses TRBV6-5 and TRBJ1-2; no clear D gene. The CDR3 is 14 amino acids. Germline loops: CDR1 MNHEY, CDR2 SVGAGI. V lost 2 bases to trimming and J lost 0 bases, with 7 bases between them. DNA of the CDR3: TGTGCCAGCAGTTACGGGCAGGCTAACTATGGCTACACCTTC. It yields the protein CASSYGQANYGYTF.

This clonotype was counted a few times. This chain links TRBV9 with TRBJ2-3; D gene ambiguous. There are 14 residues in the CDR3. Germline V CDR1 and CDR2: SGDLS, YYNGEE. The V end lost 4 bases, the J end lost 6 bases, and 15 bases lay between the germline ends. The CDR3 reads CASSPDLAVDTQYF. The CDR3 nucleotides read TGTGCCAGCAGCCCAGACCTGGCCGTGGATACGCAGTATTTT.

V gene TRBV5-4 combines with J gene TRBJ2-7; unclear D gene. Trimming cost V 0 bases and J 2 bases, with 12 bases left between them. Germline CDR1 reads SGHNT; CDR2 reads YYREEE (reference sequence). The length of the CDR3 is 15 residues. This chain's CDR3 is CASSLGGSVAYEQYF. Written as DNA, the CDR3 is TGTGCCAGCAGCTTGGGCGGCTCCGTCGCCTACGAGCAGTACTTC. The full variable domain, completed using reference TRBV5-4 and TRBJ2-7, is ETGVTQSPTHLIKTRGQQVTLRCSSQSGHNTVSWYQQALGQGPQFIFQYYREEENGRGNFPPRFSGLQFPNYSSELNVNALELDDSALYLCASSLGGSVAYEQYFGPGTRLTVT.

This clonotype was seen at least ten times. The CDR3 DNA reads as TGTGCCAGCAGCCTCCGGGACAGCGCCAAAAACATTCAGTACTTC. Translation: CASSLRDSAKNIQYF. The V gene is TRBV6-5, the J gene TRBJ2-4; 7 positions match TRBD1. The CDR3 is made up of 15 amino acids. With V trimmed by 6 bases and J by 1 base, 6 bases remained unmatched. Germline lookup yields CDR1 MNHEY and CDR2 SVGAGI.

This clonotype turned up a few times. V usage is TRBV24-1 and J usage is TRBJ2-2; 11 bases align to TRBD1. The CDR3 has 18 amino acids. Germline V gene lookup returns CDR1 KGHDR and CDR2 SFDVKD. J was trimmed by 3 bases and V by 10 bases; bases with no gene match: 15. For the CDR3, the DNA is TGTGCCACAGAGGGACAGGGGGGCCCGAACGGGCACACCGGGGAGCTGTTTTTT. Protein product: CATEGQGGPNGHTGELFF.

The chain couples TRBV28 to TRBJ2-6; no firm D call. Deletions cut 6 bases from V and 4 bases from J, with 16 bases between. This CDR3 comprises 16 residues. Germline CDR1 MDHEN, CDR2 SYDVKM. The CDR3 loop is CASRPPGTVGANVLTF. As DNA, the CDR3 is TGTGCCAGCAGGCCACCGGGTACCGTGGGGGCCAACGTCCTGACTTTC. The entire variable domain, with the rest obtained from reference TRBV28 and TRBJ2-6, is as follows: DVKVTQSSRYLVKRTGEKVFLECVQDMDHENMFWYRQDPGLGLRLIYFSYDVKMKEKGDIPEGYSVSREKKERFSLILESASTNQTSMYLCASRPPGTVGANVLTFGAGSRLTVL.

The sample holds many counts of this clonotype. This chain joins TRBV10-3 and TRBJ1-1; D call uncertain. The CDR3 has 14 residues. CDR1 and CDR2 (germline): ENHRY, SYGVKD. Between the trimmed V and J ends, which lost 6 bases and 6 bases, there was a span of 17 bases. CDR3 sequence: CAISQALYLAEAFF. The CDR3 bases are TGTGCCATCAGCCAAGCCCTGTATTTAGCTGAAGCTTTCTTT.